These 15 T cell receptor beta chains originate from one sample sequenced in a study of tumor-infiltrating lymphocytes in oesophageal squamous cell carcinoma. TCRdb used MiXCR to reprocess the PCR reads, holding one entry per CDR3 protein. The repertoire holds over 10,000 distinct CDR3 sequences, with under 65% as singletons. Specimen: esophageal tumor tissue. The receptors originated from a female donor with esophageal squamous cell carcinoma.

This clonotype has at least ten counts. The CDR3 sequence is CASSGRAVQETQYF. The CDR3 region has the DNA TGTGCCAGCAGTGGAAGGGCGGTCCAAGAGACCCAGTACTTC. The genes are TRBV6-1 and TRBJ2-5; D unresolved. The V and J ends lost 4 bases and 1 base respectively, with 10 bases between them. CDR1 is MNHNS and CDR2 is SASEGT in the germline V gene. CDR3 length equals 14 residues.

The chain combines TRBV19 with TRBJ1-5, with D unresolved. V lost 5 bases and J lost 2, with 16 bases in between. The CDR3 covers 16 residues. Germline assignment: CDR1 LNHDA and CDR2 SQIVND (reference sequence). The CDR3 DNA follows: TGTGCCAGTAGTCTTCGACCCGAAATGGGCAATCAGCCCCAGCATTTT. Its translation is CASSLRPEMGNQPQHF. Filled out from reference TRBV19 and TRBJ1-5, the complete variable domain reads DGGITQSPKYLFRKEGQNVTLSCEQNLNHDAMYWYRQDPGQGLRLIYYSQIVNDFQKGDIAEGYSVSREKKESFPLTVTSAQKNPTAFYLCASSLRPEMGNQPQHFGDGTRLSIL.

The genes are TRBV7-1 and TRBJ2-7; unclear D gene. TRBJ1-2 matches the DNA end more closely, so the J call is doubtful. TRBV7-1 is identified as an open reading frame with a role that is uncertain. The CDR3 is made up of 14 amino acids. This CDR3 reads CASSPDGANYGYTF. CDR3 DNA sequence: TGTGCCAGCAGCCCGGACGGAGCTAACTATGGCTACACCTTC.

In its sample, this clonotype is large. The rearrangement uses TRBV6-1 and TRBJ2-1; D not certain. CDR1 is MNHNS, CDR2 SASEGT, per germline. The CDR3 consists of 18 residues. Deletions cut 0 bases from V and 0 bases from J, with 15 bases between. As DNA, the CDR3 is TGTGCCAGCAGTGAAGCAGGTATAGGGCTAAGCTCCTACAATGAGCAGTTCTTC. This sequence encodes CASSEAGIGLSSYNEQFF.

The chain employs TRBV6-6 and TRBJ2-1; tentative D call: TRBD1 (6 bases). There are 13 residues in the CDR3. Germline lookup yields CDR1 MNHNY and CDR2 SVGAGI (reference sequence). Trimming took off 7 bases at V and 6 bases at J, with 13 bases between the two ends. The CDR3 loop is CASTAGEANEQFF. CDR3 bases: TGTGCCAGCACGGCAGGGGAAGCCAATGAGCAGTTCTTC.

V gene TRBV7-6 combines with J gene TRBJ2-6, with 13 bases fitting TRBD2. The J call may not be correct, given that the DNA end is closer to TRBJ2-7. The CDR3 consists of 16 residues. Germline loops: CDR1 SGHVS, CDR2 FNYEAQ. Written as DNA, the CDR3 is TGTGCCAGCAGCTCGAGACTAGCGGGAGGCGTCGACGAGCAGTACTTC. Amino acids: CASSSRLAGGVDEQYF.

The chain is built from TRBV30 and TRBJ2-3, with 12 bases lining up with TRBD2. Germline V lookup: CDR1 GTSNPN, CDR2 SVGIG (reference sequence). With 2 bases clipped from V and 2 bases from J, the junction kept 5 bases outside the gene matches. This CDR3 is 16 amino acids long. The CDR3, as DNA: TGTGCCTGGAGTACCGGACTAGCGGGAAACACAGATACGCAGTATTTT. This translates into CAWSTGLAGNTDTQYF.

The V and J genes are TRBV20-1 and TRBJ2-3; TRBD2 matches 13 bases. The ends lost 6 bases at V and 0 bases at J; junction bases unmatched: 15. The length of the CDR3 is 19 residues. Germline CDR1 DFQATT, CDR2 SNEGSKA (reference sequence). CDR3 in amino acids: CSARPPGLAGHPSTDTQYF. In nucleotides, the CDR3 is TGCAGTGCCCGACCCCCGGGACTAGCGGGACACCCTAGCACAGATACGCAGTATTTT.

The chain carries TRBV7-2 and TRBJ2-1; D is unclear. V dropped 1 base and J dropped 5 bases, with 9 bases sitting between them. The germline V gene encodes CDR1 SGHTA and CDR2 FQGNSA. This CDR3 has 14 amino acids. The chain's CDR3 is CASSLGQAHNEQFF. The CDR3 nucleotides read TGTGCCAGCAGCTTAGGGCAGGCCCACAATGAGCAGTTCTTC.

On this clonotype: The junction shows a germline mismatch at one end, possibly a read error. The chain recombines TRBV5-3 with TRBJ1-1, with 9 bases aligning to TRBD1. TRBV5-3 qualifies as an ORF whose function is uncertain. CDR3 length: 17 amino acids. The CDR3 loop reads CASSLGGQGLLNTEAFF. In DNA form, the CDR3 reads TGTGCCAGCAGCTTGGGGGGACAGGGCTTATTGAACACTGAAGCTTTCTTT.

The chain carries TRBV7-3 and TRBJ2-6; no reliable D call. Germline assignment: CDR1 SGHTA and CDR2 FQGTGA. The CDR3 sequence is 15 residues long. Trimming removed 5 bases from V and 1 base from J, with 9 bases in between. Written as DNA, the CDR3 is TGTGCCAGCAGCGATATACTTTCTGGGGCCAACGTCCTGACTTTC. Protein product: CASSDILSGANVLTF.

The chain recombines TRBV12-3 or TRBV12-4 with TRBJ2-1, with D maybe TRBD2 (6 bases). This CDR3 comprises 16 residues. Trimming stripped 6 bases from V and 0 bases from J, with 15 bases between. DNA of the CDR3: TGTGCCAGCAGACCCGCTAGCGTCAGCTCCTACAATGAGCAGTTCTTC. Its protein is CASRPASVSSYNEQFF.

The CDR3, as DNA: TGTGCCATCAGTGCACTAGGGGAGACCCAGTACTTC. It is translated as CAISALGETQYF. The chain recombines TRBV10-3 with TRBJ2-5; a possible D gene is TRBD2 (5 bases). With 4 bases removed from V and 5 bases from J, the gap between germline ends came to 8 bases. From germline, CDR1 is ENHRY and CDR2 SYGVKD. This CDR3 region has 12 residues.

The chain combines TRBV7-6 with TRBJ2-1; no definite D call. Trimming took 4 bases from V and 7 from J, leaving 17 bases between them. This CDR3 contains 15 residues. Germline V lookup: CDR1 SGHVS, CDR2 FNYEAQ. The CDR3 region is CASSSWSSLGNEQFF. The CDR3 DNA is TGTGCCAGCAGCTCGTGGAGTAGTCTCGGGAATGAGCAGTTCTTC.

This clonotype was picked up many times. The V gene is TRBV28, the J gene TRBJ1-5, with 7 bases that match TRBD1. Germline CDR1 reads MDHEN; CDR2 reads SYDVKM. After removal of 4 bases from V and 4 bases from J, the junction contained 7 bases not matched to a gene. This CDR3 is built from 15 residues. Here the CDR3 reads CASSSVQGINQPQHF. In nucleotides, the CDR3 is TGTGCCAGCAGTTCCGTACAGGGGATTAATCAGCCCCAGCATTTT.